These 30 T cell receptor beta chains were sequenced from one sample in a study of identical twins. A single record per CDR3 protein comes from TCRdb applying MiXCR to the 5' RACE reads. The table records around 95,000 distinct CDR3 sequences, under 7% of them present only once. The material sequenced was memory T cells sorted from blood. All receptors derive from a woman aged 45-65 years in good health.

In its sample, this clonotype was seen many times. CDR3 nucleotide sequence: TGTGCCAGCAGCTCTTACAGGGATGGGGAGCAGTACTTC. Translation gives CASSSYRDGEQYF. V gene TRBV11-2 combines with J gene TRBJ2-7, with D perhaps TRBD1 (6 bases). Trimming cost V 4 bases and J 7 bases, with 14 bases left between them. Germline V lookup: CDR1 SGHAT, CDR2 FQNNGV. The CDR3 runs to 13 residues.

This clonotype was recorded at least ten times. The chain has TRBV5-1 and TRBJ2-7; D may match TRBD1 or TRBD2 (7 bases each). From germline, CDR1 is SGHRS and CDR2 YFSETQ. V was cut by 4 bases and J by 3 bases, with 20 bases left in between. The CDR3 loop spans 16 amino acids. CDR3: CASSPGGRGRSYEQYV. For the CDR3, the DNA is TGCGCCAGCAGCCCAGGAGGGAGGGGGCGTAGCTACGAGCAGTACGTC.

This clonotype was recorded many times. The V gene is TRBV29-1, the J gene TRBJ2-1; the D is unclear. Per germline, CDR1 SQVTM and CDR2 ANQGSEA. CDR3 length: 13 residues. The V end lost 4 bases, the J end lost 3 bases, and 10 bases lay between the germline ends. The CDR3 coding sequence is TGCAGCGTTGTACCGGTAGGCTACAATGAGCAGTTCTTC. Translated, it gives CSVVPVGYNEQFF.

As regards this clonotype: This may be a read error, as it is one base from a much larger clone. CDR3 nucleotides: TGTGTCAGCAGCTTCACAGGGATCACAGATACGCAGTATTTT. Translating it yields CVSSFTGITDTQYF. This sequence joins TRBV11-2 and TRBJ2-3, with TRBD1 as a possible D gene (6 bases). The CDR3 is 14 residues long. Germline V gene sequence: CDR1 SGHAT, CDR2 FQNNGV.

In regard to this clonotype: This could be a read error, since a much larger clone is one nucleotide away. The chain joins TRBV12-3 or TRBV12-4 to TRBJ2-3; 9 bases fit TRBD2. The CDR3 extends over 16 amino acids. CDR3 in amino acids: CASSLAPAGGTDAQYF. The DNA for the CDR3 is TGTGCCAGCAGTTTAGCTCCAGCGGGAGGCACAGATGCGCAGTATTTT.

Here the CDR3 DNA reads TGTGCCATCAGCTTGGGGGCCTCGGCAGAAAAACTGTTTTTT. Its translation: CAISLGASAEKLFF. The gene calls are TRBV10-3 and TRBJ1-4; D might be TRBD1 (6 bases). The germline V gene encodes CDR1 ENHRY and CDR2 SYGVKD. V was shortened by 6 bases and J by 8 bases, with 16 bases between the two germline ends. The CDR3 is 14 amino acids.

A few counts support this clonotype. The chain has TRBV10-2 and TRBJ2-1; D ambiguous. This CDR3 contains 15 residues. CDR1 and CDR2 (germline): WSHSY, SAAADI. Trimming took 3 bases from V and 0 from J, leaving 9 bases between them. The CDR3 sequence is CASSDTPISYNEQFF. Here the CDR3 DNA reads TGCGCCAGCAGTGATACCCCAATCTCCTACAATGAGCAGTTCTTC.

The chain has TRBV23-1 and TRBJ1-1; D is possibly TRBD1 (6 bases). TRBV23-1 is marked as an open reading frame, function uncertain. Trimming pared 6 bases from V and 1 base from J, leaving 12 bases between. This CDR3 comprises 14 residues. CDR3 residues: CASSLGRGNTEAFF. CDR3 DNA sequence: TGCGCCAGCAGCCTGGGCAGGGGGAACACTGAAGCTTTCTTT.

This clonotype was detected ten times or more. V usage is TRBV10-3 and J usage is TRBJ2-1; TRBD1 might be the D (8 bases). The CDR3 has 15 amino acids. In germline, CDR1 is ENHRY, CDR2 SYGVKD. V was clipped by 2 bases and J by 4 bases, with 12 bases between them. The CDR3, as DNA: TGTGCCATCAGTGAGGGGGGGGACAGGTACAATGAGCAGTTCTTC. It is translated as CAISEGGDRYNEQFF.

This clonotype was counted many times. The rearrangement uses TRBV10-3 and TRBJ2-1; D unresolved. V was shortened by 9 bases and J by 2 bases, with 14 bases between the two germline ends. The CDR3 is made up of 14 amino acids. Germline V gives CDR1 ENHRY, CDR2 SYGVKD. The CDR3 DNA reads as TGTGCCATAACAGAGAACGGCCCCTACAATGAGCAGTTCTTC. Its protein is CAITENGPYNEQFF.

This clonotype is categorized as medium-sized. The V call is TRBV6-5, the J call TRBJ1-1, with D tentatively TRBD1 (6 bases). Germline CDR1 and CDR2: MNHEY and SVGAGI. The CDR3 spans 11 residues. V lost 8 bases and J 10 bases, leaving 14 bases between the germline ends. CDR3 in amino acids: CASQGPDVAFF. CDR3 DNA: TGTGCCAGCCAGGGGCCCGACGTAGCTTTCTTT.

This clonotype was detected ten times or more. The CDR3, as DNA: TGTGCCAGCAGTACCACCGGGACAGGGGTGTTCTTC. Its translation: CASSTTGTGVFF. The V call is TRBV28, the J call TRBJ2-1; TRBD1 agrees at 10 bases. The trim removed 5 bases at V and 15 bases at J, leaving 7 bases unmatched. The germline CDR1 and CDR2 sequences are MDHEN and SYDVKM. The CDR3 is 12 amino acids. Full variable domain (missing parts from reference TRBV28 and TRBJ2-1): DVKVTQSSRYLVKRTGEKVFLECVQDMDHENMFWYRQDPGLGLRLIYFSYDVKMKEKGDIPEGYSVSREKKERFSLILESASTNQTSMYLCASSTTGTGVFFGPGTRLTVL.

This clonotype was observed many times. The CDR3 is CASSFSSKAQETQYF. The CDR3 region has the DNA TGTGCCAGCAGCTTTTCTTCGAAAGCCCAAGAGACCCAGTACTTC. V gene TRBV7-8 combines with J gene TRBJ2-5; no firm D call. Trimming took 3 bases from V and 1 from J, leaving 12 bases between them. Germline lookup yields CDR1 SGHVS and CDR2 FQNEAQ. The CDR3 contains 15 residues.

In this sample, this clonotype turned up many times. The V and J genes are TRBV29-1 and TRBJ2-3; TRBD2 matches at 10 bases. V trimming: 7 bases; J trimming: 6 bases; junction bases outside the gene matches: 10. CDR3 length equals 14 residues. Germline CDR1 and CDR2: SQVTM and ANQGSEA. The CDR3 sequence is CSAEQREGYDTQYF. DNA for the CDR3: TGCAGCGCCGAACAGCGGGAGGGTTATGATACGCAGTATTTT.

This clonotype was counted many times. The chain joins TRBV4-1 to TRBJ1-5; D is unresolved. The CDR3 totals 14 residues. The germline V gene encodes CDR1 MGHRA and CDR2 YSYEKL. V was cut by 1 base and J by 7 bases, with 11 bases left in between. CDR3: CASSQGVWRQPQHF. CDR3 in DNA: TGCGCCAGCAGCCAAGGCGTCTGGCGACAGCCCCAGCATTTT.

The CDR3 loop is CSARGGFVGYTF. CDR3 DNA: TGCAGTGCCAGGGGGGGTTTCGTTGGCTACACCTTC. This chain links TRBV20-1 with TRBJ1-2, with TRBD1 matching over 7 bases. The CDR3 extends over 12 amino acids. Germline assignment: CDR1 DFQATT and CDR2 SNEGSKA (reference sequence). The V segment lost 6 bases and the J segment 7 bases; nucleotides outside the gene matches: 8.

In this sample, this clonotype turned up many times. The chain combines TRBV7-9 with TRBJ2-2, with unresolved D. The CDR3 sequence is 13 residues long. Germline V gene lookup returns CDR1 SEHNR and CDR2 FQNEAQ (reference sequence). Trimming cost V 5 bases and J 6 bases, with 10 bases left between them. The CDR3 spells CASSPDGSGELFF. In DNA, the CDR3 is TGTGCCAGCAGCCCCGACGGATCCGGGGAGCTGTTTTTT.

The rearrangement joins TRBV12-2 to TRBJ1-2; no check of the table's D call, TRBD1, against the DNA was made. TRBV12-2 is assigned pseudogene status. The CDR3 loop spans 14 amino acids. The DNA for the CDR3 is TGTGCAAGTCGCCTCCAGCAGGGGGTCCATGGCTACACCTTC. Amino acids: CASRLQQGVHGYTF.

This clonotype was counted ten times or more. The rearrangement joins TRBV12-3 or TRBV12-4 to TRBJ1-2, with unresolved D. The CDR3 covers 14 residues. Trimming removed 3 bases at V and 7 bases at J, with 15 bases between. CDR3 bases: TGTGCCAGCAGTTTGTTTCTGGGTTCTCGTGGCTACACCTTC. This sequence encodes CASSLFLGSRGYTF.

This clonotype was seen repeatedly, ten times or more. CDR3 bases: TGTGCCAGCAGCCGGGGACAGTCCTACGAGCAGTACGTC. As protein: CASSRGQSYEQYV. The V call is TRBV11-2, the J call TRBJ2-7; 7 positions agree with TRBD1. V shed 5 bases and J 1 base; nucleotides not matched to a gene: 2. The CDR3 runs 13 residues. Germline values: CDR1 SGHAT, CDR2 FQNNGV.

The chain carries TRBV5-1 and TRBJ2-5, with 8 bases aligning to TRBD1. This CDR3 region has 15 residues. The V gene's germline CDR1 is SGHRS and CDR2 YFSETQ. Trimming took 2 bases from V and 2 from J; bases not matched to a gene: 5. Here the CDR3 DNA reads TGCGCCAGCAGCTTTCAGACAGGGGTGCAAGAGACCCAGTACTTC. Amino acids: CASSFQTGVQETQYF. Full variable domain (outside the CDR3, taken from reference TRBV5-1 and TRBJ2-5): KAGVTQTPRYLIKTRGQQVTLSCSPISGHRSVSWYQQTPGQGLQFLFEYFSETQRNKGNFPGRFSGRQFSNSRSEMNVSTLELGDSALYLCASSFQTGVQETQYFGPGTRLLVL.

This clonotype was seen at least ten times. V usage is TRBV12-3 or TRBV12-4 and J usage is TRBJ2-2; 11 nucleotides match TRBD2. V shed 5 bases and J 8 bases; nucleotides not matched to a gene: 7. CDR3 length equals 15 residues. The CDR3 spells CASSPTSGSMGELFF. In DNA, the CDR3 is TGTGCCAGCAGTCCCACTAGCGGGAGTATGGGGGAGCTGTTTTTT.

This clonotype came up many times. The chain uses TRBV19 and TRBJ2-2; TRBD2 agrees at 7 bases. V trimming: 3 bases; J trimming: 4 bases; junction bases outside the gene matches: 5. The CDR3 sequence is 15 residues long. CDR1 LNHDA and CDR2 SQIVND come from the germline V gene (reference sequence). CDR3 bases: TGTGCCAGTAGTATGGACGGGAGGATCACCGGGGAGCTGTTTTTT. This encodes CASSMDGRITGELFF.

This clonotype occurred many times. The V and J genes are TRBV2 and TRBJ2-1; 10 nucleotides agree with TRBD1. CDR3 length equals 14 residues. Trimming removed 6 bases from V and 3 bases from J; junction bases left unmatched: 2. The V gene's germline CDR1 is SNHLY and CDR2 FYNNEI. This chain's CDR3 is CASRRDRGYNEQFF. The DNA of the CDR3 is TGTGCCAGCAGGCGGGACAGGGGCTACAATGAGCAGTTCTTC.

Comment on this clonotype: This may be a read error, as it is one base from a much larger clone. The CDR3 loop reads CSSRTGSETQYF. CDR3 sequence (DNA): TGCAGTTCCCGGACAGGGTCAGAGACCCAGTACTTC. This chain joins TRBV20-1 and TRBJ2-5; 8 nucleotides match TRBD1. After removal of 8 bases from V and 4 bases from J, the junction contained 6 bases not matched to a gene. The CDR3 covers 12 residues. Germline V gives CDR1 DFQATT, CDR2 SNEGSKA (reference sequence).

The table lists this clonotype with many counts. V is TRBV20-1 and J is TRBJ2-1, with D perhaps TRBD1 (5 bases). Germline V gene data show CDR1 as DFQATT and CDR2 as SNEGSKA (reference sequence). This CDR3 spans 11 amino acids. Trimming removed 3 bases at V and 5 bases at J, with 5 bases between. The CDR3 DNA reads as TGCAGTGCTAGGGGGCACAATGAGCAGTTCTTC. Amino acid sequence: CSARGHNEQFF.

This clonotype has a count of ten or more. The chain carries TRBV12-3 or TRBV12-4 and TRBJ2-2; possible D gene TRBD1, 6 bases. This CDR3 is 13 amino acids long. V was clipped by 8 bases and J by 6 bases, with 13 bases between them. In DNA, the CDR3 is TGTGCCAGCTCCTACAGGGAATCCGGGGAGCTGTTTTTT. Translating it yields CASSYRESGELFF.

This clonotype appeared many times. The chain couples TRBV11-3 to TRBJ2-1, with TRBD1 identical over 10 bases. CDR1 is SGHNT, CDR2 YENEEA, per germline. The CDR3 is made up of 16 amino acids. With 4 bases clipped from V and 3 bases from J, the junction kept 6 bases outside the gene matches. CDR3 loop: CASSSRDRGSYNEQFF. In nucleotides, the CDR3 is TGTGCCAGCAGCTCCAGGGACAGGGGCAGCTACAATGAGCAGTTCTTC. The whole variable domain, filled in from reference TRBV11-3 and TRBJ2-1, reads EAGVVQSPRYKIIEKKQPVAFWCNPISGHNTLYWYLQNLGQGPELLIRYENEEAVDDSQLPKDRFSAERLKGVDSTLKIQPAELGDSAVYLCASSSRDRGSYNEQFFGPGTRLTVL.

This clonotype came up a few times. This sequence joins TRBV27 and TRBJ1-2; TRBD1 aligns across 7 bases. The junction had 10 bases not matched to a gene; V was cut back by 6 bases and J by 6 bases. Germline lookup yields CDR1 MNHEY and CDR2 SMNVEV (reference sequence). CDR3 length: 14 residues. The CDR3 DNA follows: TGTGCCAGCAGGGATACAGGGGCCGGAGATGGCTACACCTTC. Protein sequence: CASRDTGAGDGYTF.

This clonotype was counted ten times or more. The chain employs TRBV2 and TRBJ2-3; 10 nucleotides match TRBD2. Trimming cost V 5 bases and J 2 bases; bases outside gene matches: 10. Germline-derived CDR1 and CDR2 are SNHLY and FYNNEI. This CDR3 is 17 amino acids long. The CDR3 loop is CASSQTPSGSPTDTQYF. DNA of the CDR3: TGTGCCAGCAGTCAAACCCCTAGCGGGAGCCCCACAGATACGCAGTATTTT.